This entry lists 26 T cell receptor beta chains sequenced from one sample in a study of blood T cell repertoires in COVID-19. The protocol was immunoSEQ multiplex PCR, while the TCRdb copy is restricted to in-frame clones and leaves out a portion. Here the sample spans some 150,000 clones, 70% to 85% being singletons. Sequencing was done on a sample of peripheral blood. Receptor source: a man in his sixties who had recovered from COVID-19.

The V call is TRBV11-1, the J call TRBJ2-7, with 9 bases lining up with TRBD1. This CDR3 is 15 amino acids long. The J segment lost 0 bases and the V segment lost 5 bases, leaving 5 bases of the junction unmatched. CDR1 and CDR2 (germline): SGHAT, FQDESV (reference sequence). The CDR3 protein is CASSKDRGSSYEQYF. CDR3 bases: TGTGCCAGCAGCAAAGACAGGGGGAGCTCCTACGAGCAGTACTTC.

The chain recombines TRBV12-3 or TRBV12-4 with TRBJ1-1, with D maybe TRBD1 (5 bases). V lost 6 bases, J lost 8 bases, and 13 bases lay in between. The CDR3 spans 12 residues. The CDR3 DNA reads as TGTGCCAGCAGATTGACAGAATCCGAAGCTTTCTTT. Protein sequence: CASRLTESEAFF.

This clone was found a few times. V is TRBV18 and J is TRBJ2-2; 8 bases line up with TRBD1. CDR3 length: 16 residues. The V segment lost 3 bases and the J segment 0 bases; nucleotides outside the gene matches: 3. The germline gives CDR1 KGHSH, CDR2 LQKENI. For the CDR3, the DNA is TGTGCCAGCTCACCTCCGGGACAGGCGAACACCGGGGAGCTGTTTTTT. It specifies CASSPPGQANTGELFF.

V usage is TRBV4-1 and J usage is TRBJ1-4; 7 positions match TRBD1. Germline trimming cut 0 bases from V and 1 base from J; bases unmatched to any gene: 5. This CDR3 is 17 amino acids long. The V gene's germline CDR1 is MGHRA and CDR2 YSYEKL. Here the CDR3 DNA reads TGCGCCAGCAGCCAAGAGAAATACAGGGGAACTAATGAAAAACTGTTTTTT. Translated: CASSQEKYRGTNEKLFF.

This clone was observed once. CDR3 coding DNA: TGTGCCAGCAGTCCCCCGGGGGAGACAGATACGCAGTATTTT. Protein: CASSPPGETDTQYF. This chain uses TRBV6-5 with TRBJ2-3, with D perhaps matching TRBD2 (6 bases). The V end was cut by 5 bases, the J end by 3 bases, with 12 bases between. In germline, CDR1 is MNHEY, CDR2 SVGAGI. The CDR3 is 14 residues long.

This sequence joins TRBV6-2 or TRBV6-3 and TRBJ1-2; TRBD1 is a possible D gene (6 bases). Germline-derived CDR1 and CDR2 are MNHEY and SVGEGT. The CDR3 contains 14 residues. With 4 bases removed from V and 7 bases from J, the gap between germline ends came to 16 bases. The CDR3 sequence: CASSWRQGSAGYTF. The CDR3 DNA sequence: TGTGCCAGCAGTTGGAGGCAGGGGTCGGCTGGCTACACCTTC.

This chain uses TRBV5-1 with TRBJ2-1; D not certain. CDR3 size: 15 residues. Trimming removed 0 bases at V and 5 bases at J, with 12 bases between. CDR1 is SGHRS, CDR2 YFSETQ, per germline. The CDR3 spells CASSLGTTRNNEQFF. The CDR3 nucleotides are TGCGCCAGCAGCTTGGGCACTACAAGAAACAATGAGCAGTTCTTC.

The chain couples TRBV6-6 to TRBJ1-1, with D possibly matching TRBD1 (6 bases). Between the trimmed V and J ends, which lost 6 bases and 3 bases, there was a span of 14 bases. The CDR3 spans 14 residues. From germline, CDR1 is MNHNY and CDR2 SVGAGI (reference sequence). The CDR3 nucleotides read TGTGCCAGCAGCCCCAGGGGTCCGGACACTGAAGCTTTCTTT. It translates to CASSPRGPDTEAFF.

This clone was recorded only once. This chain uses TRBV15 with TRBJ1-1; 7 bases map to TRBD1. The CDR3 runs 11 residues. V shed 9 bases and J 6 bases; nucleotides not matched to a gene: 4. Looked up from germline, CDR1 is LNHNV and CDR2 is YYDKDF (reference sequence). CDR3 bases: TGTGCCACGAGAGGGACAGCTGAAGCTTTCTTT. Its protein is CATRGTAEAFF.

The chain links TRBV27 to TRBJ1-6; D gene unclear. Germline V gene data show CDR1 as MNHEY and CDR2 as SMNVEV (reference sequence). Trimming stripped 3 bases from V and 5 bases from J, with 5 bases between. The CDR3 has 13 residues. CDR3 protein: CASSFSDNSPLHF. CDR3 DNA sequence: TGTGCCAGCAGTTTTTCGGATAATTCACCCCTCCACTTT.

V usage is TRBV11-1 and J usage is TRBJ2-5; 8 positions agree with TRBD2. V lost 5 bases and J lost 3; bases outside the gene matches: 5. The CDR3 totals 14 residues. Germline CDR1 SGHAT, CDR2 FQDESV (reference sequence). As DNA, the CDR3 is TGTGCCAGCAGCACACGGACTAGCAAAGAGACCCAGTACTTC. It is translated as CASSTRTSKETQYF.

V gene TRBV7-3 combines with J gene TRBJ2-5; tentative D call: TRBD1 (5 bases). Germline V CDR1 and CDR2: SGHTA, FQGTGA. This CDR3 contains 14 residues. Trimming cost V 1 base and J 5 bases, with 11 bases left between them. The CDR3 sequence: CASSLSPRAETQYF. In DNA, the CDR3 is TGTGCCAGCAGCTTAAGTCCCAGGGCTGAGACCCAGTACTTC. The whole variable domain, remainder taken from reference TRBV7-3 and TRBJ2-5, is GAGVSQTPSNKVTEKGKYVELRCDPISGHTALYWYRQSLGQGPEFLIYFQGTGAADDSGLPNDRFFAVRPEGSVSTLKIQRTERGDSAVYLCASSLSPRAETQYFGPGTRLLVL.

The CDR3: CASSPPDGQSSVIQYF. The CDR3 DNA reads TGTGCCAGTAGTCCCCCCGATGGACAGAGTTCGGTGATTCAGTACTTC. The chain employs TRBV19 and TRBJ2-4; TRBD1 might be the D (6 bases). Trimming removed 5 bases from V and 10 bases from J, with 24 bases in between. CDR1 LNHDA and CDR2 SQIVND come from the germline V gene (reference sequence). The CDR3 is 16 residues long.

The chain links TRBV20-1 to TRBJ2-4; 7 bases match TRBD1. Trimming at V came to 0 bases and at J to 14 bases, leaving 4 bases not matched to a gene. CDR1 is DFQATT and CDR2 is SNEGSKA in the germline V gene (reference sequence). The CDR3 is 11 residues long. The CDR3 region is CSAREGTVEYF. CDR3 nucleotides: TGCAGTGCTAGAGAGGGGACAGTCGAGTACTTC.

The chain recombines TRBV11-2 with TRBJ2-3, with no clear D. Trimming removed 2 bases at V and 2 bases at J, with 14 bases between. This CDR3 has 16 amino acids. The V gene's germline CDR1 is SGHAT and CDR2 FQNNGV. The CDR3 sequence is CASSLILQAYTDTQYF. The CDR3 bases are TGTGCCAGCAGCTTAATTCTTCAGGCGTACACAGATACGCAGTATTTT. The variable domain in full, completed from reference TRBV11-2 and TRBJ2-3, reads EAGVAQSPRYKIIEKRQSVAFWCNPISGHATLYWYQQILGQGPKLLIQFQNNGVVDDSQLPKDRFSAERLKGVDSTLKIQPAKLEDSAVYLCASSLILQAYTDTQYFGPGTRLTVL.

The chain recombines TRBV3-1 (or the pseudogene TRBV3-2) with TRBJ2-5; 11 bases map to TRBD1. CDR3 length equals 16 residues. V lost 3 bases and J lost 5; bases outside the gene matches: 8. Germline CDR1 and CDR2: LGHDT and YNNKEL (reference sequence). CDR3 nucleotide sequence: TGTGCCAGCAGCCACGATCGGACAGGGGGCCGGGAGACCCAGTACTTC. Amino acids: CASSHDRTGGRETQYF.

The chain uses TRBV7-9 and TRBJ2-3; perhaps TRBD2 as D (6 bases). CDR3 length: 16 residues. Germline V gives CDR1 SEHNR, CDR2 FQNEAQ (reference sequence). V shed 5 bases and J shed 3 bases, with 18 bases lying between them. The CDR3, as DNA: TGTGCCAGCAGCGACTCTCGGGACTCTCTAACAGATACGCAGTATTTT. It translates to CASSDSRDSLTDTQYF.

The chain is built from TRBV4-1 and TRBJ2-7, with a weak D call TRBD1 (5 bases). V dropped 1 base and J dropped 2 bases, with 12 bases sitting between them. Per germline, CDR1 MGHRA and CDR2 YSYEKL. This CDR3 region has 15 residues. CDR3 residues: CASSQVTGAPYEQYF. CDR3 coding DNA: TGCGCCAGCAGCCAAGTAACAGGCGCACCCTACGAGCAGTACTTC.

Concerning this clone itself: Other DNA sequences in this specimen translate into the identical CDR3. The chain combines TRBV11-1 with TRBJ2-5; a weak D match, TRBD1 (6 bases). Germline CDR1 reads SGHAT; CDR2 reads FQDESV (reference sequence). The length of the CDR3 is 15 residues. V lost 5 bases and J 5 bases, leaving 18 bases between the germline ends. This CDR3 is CASSMDLTGTETQYF. For the CDR3, the DNA is TGTGCCAGCAGCATGGACCTTACAGGGACGGAGACCCAGTACTTC. The full variable domain, rest sourced from reference TRBV11-1 and TRBJ2-5, is EAEVAQSPRYKITEKSQAVAFWCDPISGHATLYWYRQILGQGPELLVQFQDESVVDDSQLPKDRFSAERLKGVDSTLKIQPAELGDSAMYLCASSMDLTGTETQYFGPGTRLLVL.

The rearrangement links TRBV28 to TRBJ2-2, with D perhaps TRBD2 (7 bases). V lost 5 bases and J lost 6, with 28 bases in between. Germline CDR1 and CDR2: MDHEN and SYDVKM. CDR3 length equals 19 residues. The CDR3 coding sequence is TGTGCCAGCAGTCCTTCGGAGGGCGGGGGCCCCGTTCCTCCCGGGGAGCTGTTTTTT. Protein sequence: CASSPSEGGGPVPPGELFF.

The V gene is TRBV19, the J gene TRBJ2-7, with TRBD1 identical over 9 bases. Germline CDR1 and CDR2: LNHDA and SQIVND (reference sequence). V was pared by 5 bases and J by 7 bases, with 6 bases of the junction left unmatched. The CDR3 is 13 amino acids. CDR3 amino acids: CASSPRQGGEQYF. In DNA, the CDR3 is TGTGCCAGTAGTCCCCGACAGGGGGGGGAGCAGTACTTC.

The J gene is TRBJ1-1, the V gene TRBV5-1; D is uncertain. V dropped 4 bases and J dropped 1 base, with 14 bases sitting between them. CDR3 length: 15 residues. Germline-derived CDR1 and CDR2 are SGHRS and YFSETQ. CDR3 protein: CASSPVADRNTEAFF. CDR3 DNA sequence: TGCGCCAGCAGCCCGGTAGCAGATAGGAACACTGAAGCTTTCTTT.

This rearrangement joins TRBV7-9 to TRBJ1-1, with D uncertain. The V gene lost 8 bases and the J gene lost 5 bases, with 6 bases spanning the gap. The CDR3 consists of 10 residues. The V gene's germline CDR1 is SEHNR and CDR2 FQNEAQ (reference sequence). The CDR3 is CASQKTEAFF. The CDR3 DNA reads as TGTGCCAGCCAGAAGACTGAAGCTTTCTTT.

The V gene is TRBV6-5, the J gene TRBJ1-4; D perhaps matches TRBD1 (5 bases). CDR3 length equals 16 residues. Germline V gives CDR1 MNHEY, CDR2 SVGAGI. V lost 3 bases, J lost 7 bases, and 18 bases lay in between. This CDR3 reads CASSYQGLNGGEKLFF. CDR3 DNA: TGTGCCAGCAGTTATCAGGGACTAAACGGGGGTGAAAAACTGTTTTTT.

V usage is TRBV5-6 and J usage is TRBJ2-7, with no clear D. This CDR3 has 12 amino acids. Germline V lookup: CDR1 SGHDT, CDR2 YYEEEE. Deletions cut 0 bases from V and 7 bases from J, with 8 bases between. This CDR3 is CASSLVRGEQYF. The CDR3 DNA is TGTGCCAGCAGCTTGGTCCGCGGTGAGCAGTACTTC.

The chain employs TRBV2 and TRBJ1-5; D possibly corresponds to TRBD1 (5 bases). Germline V gives CDR1 SNHLY, CDR2 FYNNEI. The ends were cut back, 3 bases at V and 4 bases at J, with 13 bases in the middle. This CDR3 has 15 residues. CDR3 residues: CASSEIWGSNQPQHF. CDR3 nucleotide sequence: TGTGCCAGCAGTGAGATTTGGGGCTCAAATCAGCCCCAGCATTTT.